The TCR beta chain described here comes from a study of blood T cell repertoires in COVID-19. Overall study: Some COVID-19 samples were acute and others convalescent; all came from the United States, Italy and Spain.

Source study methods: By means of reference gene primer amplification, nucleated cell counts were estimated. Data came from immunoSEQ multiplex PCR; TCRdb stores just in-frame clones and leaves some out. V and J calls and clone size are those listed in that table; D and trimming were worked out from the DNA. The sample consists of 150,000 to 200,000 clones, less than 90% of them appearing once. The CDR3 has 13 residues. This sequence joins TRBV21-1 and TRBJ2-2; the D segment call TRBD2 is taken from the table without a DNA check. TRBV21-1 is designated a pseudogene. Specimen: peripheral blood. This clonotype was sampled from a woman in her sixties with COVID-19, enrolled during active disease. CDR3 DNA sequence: TGTGCCAATACCGGGACTAGTCCCGGGGAGCTGTTTTTT. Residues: CANTGTSPGELFF.